Sequencing of this TCR beta chain was carried out in a study of post-analysis software for immune sequencing data. Study as a whole: The cohort encompassed relapsing-remitting, secondary progressive and progressive-relapsing multiple sclerosis disease courses. Findings and limits, study-wide: Batch-mates among the samples co-clustered strongly by F measure. Higher frequency in patients than in controls was seen for roughly five TRBV segments, with TRBV5-6, TRBV5-1 and TRBV20-1 among them. Compared with controls, patients showed significantly lower normalized Chao1 diversity.

A few counts support this clonotype. The antigen is undetermined. Tagging with unique molecular identifiers was a feature of the TCR beta cDNA libraries. Yield was about 500,000 cDNA molecules from 1 to 10 million T cells. TCRdb re-called the PCR reads with MiXCR, one entry per CDR3 protein. The repertoire holds about 810,000 distinct CDR3 sequences, with about 57% as singletons. The V segment lost 4 bases and the J segment 1 base; nucleotides outside the gene matches: 3. This CDR3 has 15 amino acids. CDR1 SGHRS and CDR2 YFSETQ come from the germline V gene. This clonotype was sampled from a girl aged 5 to 17 with multiple sclerosis. The sample comprised blood. This chain connects TRBV5-1 to TRBJ2-3, with 10 bases that match TRBD2. In DNA form, the CDR3 reads TGCGCCAGCAGCCTTAGCGGGGGGCGCACAGATACGCAGTATTTT. Residues: CASSLSGGRTDTQYF.